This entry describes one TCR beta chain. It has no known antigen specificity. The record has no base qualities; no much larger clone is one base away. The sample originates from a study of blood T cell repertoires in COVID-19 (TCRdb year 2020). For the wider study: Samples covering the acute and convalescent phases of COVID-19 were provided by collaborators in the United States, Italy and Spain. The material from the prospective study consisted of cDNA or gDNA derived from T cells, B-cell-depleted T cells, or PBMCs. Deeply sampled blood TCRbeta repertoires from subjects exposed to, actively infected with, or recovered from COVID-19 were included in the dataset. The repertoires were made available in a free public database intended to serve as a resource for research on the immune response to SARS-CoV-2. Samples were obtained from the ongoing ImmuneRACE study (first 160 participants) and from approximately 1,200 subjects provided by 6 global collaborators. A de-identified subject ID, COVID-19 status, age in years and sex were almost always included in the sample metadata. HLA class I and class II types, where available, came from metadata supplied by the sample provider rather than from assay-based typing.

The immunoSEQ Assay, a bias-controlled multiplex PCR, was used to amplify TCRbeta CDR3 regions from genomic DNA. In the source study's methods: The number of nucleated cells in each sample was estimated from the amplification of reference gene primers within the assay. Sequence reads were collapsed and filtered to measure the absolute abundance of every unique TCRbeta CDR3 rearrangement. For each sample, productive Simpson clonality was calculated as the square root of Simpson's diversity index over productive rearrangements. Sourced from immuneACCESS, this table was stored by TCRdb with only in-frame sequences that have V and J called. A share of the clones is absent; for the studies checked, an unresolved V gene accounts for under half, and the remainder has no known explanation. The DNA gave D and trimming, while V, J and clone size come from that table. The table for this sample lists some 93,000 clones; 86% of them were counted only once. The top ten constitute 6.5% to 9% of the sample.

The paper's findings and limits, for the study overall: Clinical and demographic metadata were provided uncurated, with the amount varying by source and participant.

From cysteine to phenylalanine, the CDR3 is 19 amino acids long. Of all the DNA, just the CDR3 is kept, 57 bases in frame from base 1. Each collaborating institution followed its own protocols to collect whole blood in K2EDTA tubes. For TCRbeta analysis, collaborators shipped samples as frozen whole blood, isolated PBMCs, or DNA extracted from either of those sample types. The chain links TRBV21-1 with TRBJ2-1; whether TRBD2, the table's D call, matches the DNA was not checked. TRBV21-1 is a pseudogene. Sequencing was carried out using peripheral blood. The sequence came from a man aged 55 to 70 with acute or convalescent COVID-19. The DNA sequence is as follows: TGTGCCAGCAGCAAATATGTAGCGACTAGCGGGGGAATCGTCAATGAGCAGTTCTTC. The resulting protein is CASSKYVATSGGIVNEQFF.